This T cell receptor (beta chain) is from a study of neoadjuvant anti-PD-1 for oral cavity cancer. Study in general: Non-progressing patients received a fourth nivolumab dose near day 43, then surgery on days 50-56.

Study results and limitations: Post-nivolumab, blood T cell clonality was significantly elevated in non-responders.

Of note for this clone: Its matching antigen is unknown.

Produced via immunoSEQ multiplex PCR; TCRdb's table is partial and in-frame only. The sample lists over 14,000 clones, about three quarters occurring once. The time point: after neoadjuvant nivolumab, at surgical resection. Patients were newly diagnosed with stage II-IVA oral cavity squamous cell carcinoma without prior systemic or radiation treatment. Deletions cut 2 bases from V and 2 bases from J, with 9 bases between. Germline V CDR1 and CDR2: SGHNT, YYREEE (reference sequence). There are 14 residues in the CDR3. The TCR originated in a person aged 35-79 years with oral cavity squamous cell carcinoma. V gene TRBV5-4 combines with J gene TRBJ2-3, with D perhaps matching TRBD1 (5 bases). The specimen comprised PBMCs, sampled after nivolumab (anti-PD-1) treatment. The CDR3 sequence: CASSFGRATDTQYF. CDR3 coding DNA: TGTGCCAGCAGCTTCGGCAGGGCCACAGATACGCAGTATTTT. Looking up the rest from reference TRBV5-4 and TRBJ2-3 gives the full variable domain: ETGVTQSPTHLIKTRGQQVTLRCSSQSGHNTVSWYQQALGQGPQFIFQYYREEENGRGNFPPRFSGLQFPNYSSELNVNALELDDSALYLCASSFGRATDTQYFGPGTRLTVL.